This TCR beta chain was captured in a study of blood T cell repertoires in COVID-19. Across the whole study: COVID-19 samples, acute and convalescent, were from the United States, Italy and Spain. T cells, B-cell-depleted T cells, or PBMCs supplied cDNA or gDNA.

Seattle cases were enrolled at active infection and followed longitudinally. The CDR3 contains 13 residues. Trimming shortened V by 5 bases and J by 2 bases, and 10 bases separated the two germline ends. CDR1 is SNHLY, CDR2 FYNNEI, per germline. Original handling: Amplified reference gene primers provided the basis for estimating nucleated cell counts. Libraries were prepared by immunoSEQ multiplex PCR; TCRdb keeps only in-frame clonotypes and omits some of them. Clone size and the V and J calls come from that table; the DNA yielded D and trimming. The profile shows about 420,000 clones, around nine tenths of them singletons.

This TCR derives from a man aged 18 to 30 with COVID-19, enrolled during active disease. The material sequenced was peripheral blood. The rearrangement links TRBV2 to TRBJ2-7; a possible D gene is TRBD1 (6 bases). The CDR3 is CASSIGGPYEQYF. The CDR3 DNA reads TGTGCCAGCAGTATAGGGGGACCCTACGAGCAGTACTTC.